This is a list of T cell receptor beta chains from one sample in a study of T cell responses to AZD1222 COVID-19 vaccine. Data came from immunoSEQ multiplex PCR; TCRdb stores just in-frame clones and leaves some out. Of roughly 140,000 clones listed, roughly 88% are singletons. The sequencing here drew on peripheral blood, taken on day 0 of MenACWY control vaccination. The origin of the receptors is an adult in good health. Both conserved end residues are part of each CDR3. The order of the fields is V gene, CDR3 protein.

V gene: TRBV9
CDR3 protein: CASSPRSDGMLNEQFF

V gene: TRBV20-1
CDR3 protein: CSAREKHEQFF

V gene: TRBV14
CDR3 protein: CASSAGRYTEAFF

V gene: TRBV3-1/TRBV3-2
CDR3 protein: CASSRTEIYGYTF

V gene: TRBV7-9
CDR3 protein: CASSLVGGNYEQYF

V gene: TRBV2
CDR3 protein: CASSPQGSYNSPLHF

V gene: TRBV19
CDR3 protein: CASSIMRSGNYGYTF

V gene: TRBV5-4
CDR3 protein: CASRPGTAYGYTF

V gene: TRBV5-1
CDR3 protein: CASSLEGQGGNYGYTF

V gene: TRBV7-9
CDR3 protein: CASSSTGDTQYF

V gene: TRBV6-5
CDR3 protein: CASSYADAYEQYF

V gene: TRBV11-3
CDR3 protein: CASSLVGGGNYEQYF

V gene: TRBV4-3
CDR3 protein: CASSQGTGSAYEQYF

V gene: TRBV9
CDR3 protein: CASSTAYGEKLFF

V gene: TRBV14
CDR3 protein: CASLPRRETQYF

V gene: TRBV4-3
CDR3 protein: CASSQDVGRGLGNEKLFF

V gene: TRBV30
CDR3 protein: CAWKDPGGYEQYF

V gene: TRBV9
CDR3 protein: CASSGEGYYYGYTF

V gene: TRBV6-1
CDR3 protein: CASSELAGVTGELFF

V gene: TRBV5-5
CDR3 protein: CASSFGSFRVNEKLFF

V gene: TRBV12-5
CDR3 protein: CASGLREEDEQYF

V gene: TRBV6-6
CDR3 protein: CASRAGGYGQYF

V gene: TRBV2
CDR3 protein: CASRPRVQTEAFF

V gene: TRBV18
CDR3 protein: CASSPTGTKITGELFF

V gene: TRBV2
CDR3 protein: CASSELPTISNQPQHF

V gene: TRBV4-3
CDR3 protein: CASSQDRVEAFF

V gene: TRBV9
CDR3 protein: CASSVGTSGTTYEQYF

V gene: TRBV9
CDR3 protein: CASSVVQGATGANVLTF